This note documents a single T cell receptor (beta chain) sequence. The data stem from a study of blood T cell repertoires in COVID-19. The wider study: There were acute and convalescent COVID-19 samples, and they came from the United States, Italy and Spain. T cells, B-cell-depleted T cells, or PBMCs supplied cDNA or gDNA.

Germline V gene data show CDR1 as MNHEY and CDR2 as SMNVEV (reference sequence). After removal of 5 bases from V and 6 bases from J, the junction contained 10 bases not matched to a gene. This CDR3 has 15 amino acids. How the authors handled the data: Amplification of reference gene primers was used by the study to estimate nucleated cell counts. TCRdb keeps only in-frame clones here, not all; method: immunoSEQ multiplex PCR. The DNA was the basis for D and trimming; V, J and clone size are from that table. The data contain over 35,000 clones, roughly 85% of them singletons. Sequenced sample: peripheral blood. The V gene is TRBV27, the J gene TRBJ1-1, with TRBD1 identical over 9 bases. The TCR originated in a human donor in a cohort sampled during active COVID-19. The CDR3 loop is CASSNPGTGTAEAFF. CDR3 sequence (DNA): TGTGCCAGCAGTAATCCCGGGACAGGGACGGCTGAAGCTTTCTTT.